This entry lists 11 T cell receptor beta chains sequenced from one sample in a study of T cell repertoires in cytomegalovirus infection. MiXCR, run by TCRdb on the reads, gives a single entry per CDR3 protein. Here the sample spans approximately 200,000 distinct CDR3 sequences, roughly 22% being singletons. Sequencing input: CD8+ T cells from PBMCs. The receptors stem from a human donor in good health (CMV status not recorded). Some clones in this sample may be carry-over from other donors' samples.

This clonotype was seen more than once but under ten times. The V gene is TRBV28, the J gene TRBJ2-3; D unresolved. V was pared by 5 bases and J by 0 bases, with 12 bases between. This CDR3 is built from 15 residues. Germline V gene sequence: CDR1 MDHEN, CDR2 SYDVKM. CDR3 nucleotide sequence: TGTGCCAGCAGTCCGATGCTGACGAGCACAGATACGCAGTATTTT. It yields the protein CASSPMLTSTDTQYF.

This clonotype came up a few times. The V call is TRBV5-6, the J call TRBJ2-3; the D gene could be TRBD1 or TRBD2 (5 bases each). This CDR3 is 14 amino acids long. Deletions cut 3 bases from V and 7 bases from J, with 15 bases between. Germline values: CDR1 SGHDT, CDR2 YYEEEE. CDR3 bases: TGTGCCAGCAGCTCAGGGAGTCCCCCCTATACGCAGTATTTT. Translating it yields CASSSGSPPYTQYF. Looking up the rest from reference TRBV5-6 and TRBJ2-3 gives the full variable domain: DAGVTQSPTHLIKTRGQQVTLRCSPKSGHDTVSWYQQALGQGPQFIFQYYEEEERQRGNFPDRFSGHQFPNYSSELNVNALLLGDSALYLCASSSGSPPYTQYFGPGTRLTVL.

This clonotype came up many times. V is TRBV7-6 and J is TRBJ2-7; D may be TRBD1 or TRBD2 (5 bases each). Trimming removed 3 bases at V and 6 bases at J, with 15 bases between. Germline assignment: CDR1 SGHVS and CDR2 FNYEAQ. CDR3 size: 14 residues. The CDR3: CASSFLPEGREQYF. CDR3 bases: TGTGCCAGCAGCTTCCTCCCCGAGGGGCGCGAGCAGTACTTC.

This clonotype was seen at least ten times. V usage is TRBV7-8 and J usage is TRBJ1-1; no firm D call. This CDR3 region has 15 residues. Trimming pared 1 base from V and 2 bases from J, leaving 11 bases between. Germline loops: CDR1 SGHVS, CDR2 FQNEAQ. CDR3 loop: CASSLDSLSNTEAFF. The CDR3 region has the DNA TGTGCCAGCAGCTTAGATTCGCTGTCCAACACTGAAGCTTTCTTT.

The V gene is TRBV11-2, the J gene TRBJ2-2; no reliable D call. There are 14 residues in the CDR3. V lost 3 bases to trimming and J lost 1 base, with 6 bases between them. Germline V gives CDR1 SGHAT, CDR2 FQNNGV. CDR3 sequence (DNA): TGTGCCAGCAGCTTCTCGGGGAACACCGGGGAGCTGTTTTTT. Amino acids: CASSFSGNTGELFF.

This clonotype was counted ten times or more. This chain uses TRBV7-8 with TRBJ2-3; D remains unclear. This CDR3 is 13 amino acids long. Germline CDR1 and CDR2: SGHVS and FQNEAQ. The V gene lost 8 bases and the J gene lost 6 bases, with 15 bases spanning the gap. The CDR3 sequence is CASEGPIGDTQYF. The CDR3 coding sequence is TGTGCCAGCGAAGGGCCGATAGGCGATACGCAGTATTTT. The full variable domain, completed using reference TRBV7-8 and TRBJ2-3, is GAGVSQSPRYKVAKRGQDVALRCDPISGHVSLFWYQQALGQGPEFLTYFQNEAQLDKSGLPSDRFFAERPEGSVSTLKIQRTQQEDSAVYLCASEGPIGDTQYFGPGTRLTVL.

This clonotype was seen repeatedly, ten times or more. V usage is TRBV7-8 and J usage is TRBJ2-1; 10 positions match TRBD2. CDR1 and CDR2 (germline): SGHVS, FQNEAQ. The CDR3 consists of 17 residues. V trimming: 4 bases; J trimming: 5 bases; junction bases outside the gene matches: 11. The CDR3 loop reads CASSSMGSGGSHNEQFF. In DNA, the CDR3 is TGTGCCAGCAGCTCCATGGGTAGCGGGGGGTCACACAATGAGCAGTTCTTC.

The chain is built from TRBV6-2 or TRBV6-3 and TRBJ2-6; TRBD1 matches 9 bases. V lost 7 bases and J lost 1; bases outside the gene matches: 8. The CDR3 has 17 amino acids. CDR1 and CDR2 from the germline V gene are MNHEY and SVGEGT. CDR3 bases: TGTGCCAGCACCCGGACAGGGGCAATGTCTGGGGCCAACGTCCTGACTTTC. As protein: CASTRTGAMSGANVLTF.

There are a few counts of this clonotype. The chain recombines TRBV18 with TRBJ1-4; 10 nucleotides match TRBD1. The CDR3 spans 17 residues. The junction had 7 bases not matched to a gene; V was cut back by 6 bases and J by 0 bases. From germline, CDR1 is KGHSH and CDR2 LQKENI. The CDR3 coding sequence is TGTGCCAGCTCGGACCCGGGACAGGGGACAACTAATGAAAAACTGTTTTTT. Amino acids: CASSDPGQGTTNEKLFF.

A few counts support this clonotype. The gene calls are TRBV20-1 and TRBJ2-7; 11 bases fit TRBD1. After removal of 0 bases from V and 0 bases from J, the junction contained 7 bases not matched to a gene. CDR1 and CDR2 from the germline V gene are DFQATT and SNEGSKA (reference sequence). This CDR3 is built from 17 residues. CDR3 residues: CSARESMGTGGSYEQYF. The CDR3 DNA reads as TGCAGTGCTAGAGAATCCATGGGGACAGGGGGCTCCTACGAGCAGTACTTC.

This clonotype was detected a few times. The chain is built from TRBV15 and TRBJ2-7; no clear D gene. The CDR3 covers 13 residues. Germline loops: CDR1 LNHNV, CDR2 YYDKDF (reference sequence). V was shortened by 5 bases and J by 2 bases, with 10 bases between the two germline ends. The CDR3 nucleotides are TGTGCCACCAGCCTCCGGGTGGCCTACGAGCAGTACTTC. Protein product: CATSLRVAYEQYF.